Included here is one TCR beta chain sequence, with context. The antigen is unknown. Assay used: immunoSEQ multiplex PCR; TCRdb lists only in-frame clones, some missing. The sample has some 200,000 clones, roughly four fifths seen once. The donors were part of the 120-subject validation cohort, which stood apart from the approximately 630-subject first cohort. V lost 0 bases to trimming and J lost 8 bases, with 13 bases between them. Germline values: CDR1 MGHRA, CDR2 YSYEKL. The CDR3 covers 14 residues. This sample was taken from a study of cytomegalovirus exposure and HLA in healthy donors. Study results and limitations: According to reports, the classifier identified cytomegalovirus status with high specificity and sensitivity.

This clonotype originated in a woman in her late teens or twenties in good health and CMV-seropositive. The sample taken for sequencing was PBMCs. The V and J genes are TRBV4-1 and TRBJ1-2, with D possibly matching TRBD1 (5 bases). DNA of the CDR3: TGCGCCAGCAGCCAAGATGGGGGAGGCTCCGGCTACACCTTC. Amino acid sequence: CASSQDGGGSGYTF.